One T cell receptor beta chain is described in this entry. Antigen specificity is unknown. This sample is part of a study of cytomegalovirus exposure and HLA in healthy donors. Study-wide results and limits: Whilst most TCR sequences proved rare, a subset of public TCRs occurred across many donors.

Researchers ran the PCR with 60 Vbeta and 13 Jbeta primers. Sequencing was performed with immunoSEQ multiplex PCR; in TCRdb, only in-frame clones are kept and a portion is missing. The profile covers approximately 150,000 clones, with almost 85% appearing a single time and more than 2.5% taken by the ten largest. Sequencing used PBMCs. This TCR was recovered from a young man in good health and CMV-seropositive.

CDR3 nucleotides: TGTGCCAGCACCGGGACAGGGGTCAACGAGCAGTACTTC. It translates to CASTGTGVNEQYF. The V gene is TRBV2, the J gene TRBJ2-7, with 10 positions matching TRBD1. In germline, CDR1 is SNHLY, CDR2 FYNNEI. This CDR3 spans 13 amino acids. V dropped 7 bases and J dropped 5; count of bases not matched to a gene: 5.